This TCR beta chain was sequenced during a study of T cells in Graves' hyperthyroidism and ophthalmopathy. The table lists this clonotype with many counts. Its antigen is as yet unknown. Patients aged 18 to 65 had newly diagnosed hyperthyroidism of under 2 months' duration. Reasons for excluding patients were uncontrolled infection, other autoimmune disease, pregnancy or lactation. Orbital computed tomography, thyroid ultrasound, serum thyroxine and TRAb, and clinical symptoms together informed the diagnoses. With 6 bases clipped from V and 2 bases from J, the junction kept 9 bases outside the gene matches. CDR1 MDHEN and CDR2 SYDVKM come from the germline V gene. The CDR3 length is 15 residues. The source material, RNA transcripts, was used to amplify TCR beta CDR3 regions. The TCR CDR3 first-round RT-PCR relied on the HTBI primer set. TCRdb used MiXCR to reprocess the multiplex PCR reads, holding one entry per CDR3 protein. This sample carries more than 450,000 distinct CDR3 sequences, about 15% of them seen once, and the ten largest clones take approximately 15%.

The study's findings and limits: Clonotypes that were expanded in thyroid above 0.001 mostly appeared in blood too.

The chain is built from TRBV28 and TRBJ2-7, with TRBD1 matching 8 bases. This receptor was obtained from a woman between 40 and 50 years old with Graves' hyperthyroidism. The specimen was blood. In nucleotides, the CDR3 is TGTGCCAGCAGGACCACCGGGACAGGCACCTACGAGCAGTACTTC. Protein: CASRTTGTGTYEQYF.